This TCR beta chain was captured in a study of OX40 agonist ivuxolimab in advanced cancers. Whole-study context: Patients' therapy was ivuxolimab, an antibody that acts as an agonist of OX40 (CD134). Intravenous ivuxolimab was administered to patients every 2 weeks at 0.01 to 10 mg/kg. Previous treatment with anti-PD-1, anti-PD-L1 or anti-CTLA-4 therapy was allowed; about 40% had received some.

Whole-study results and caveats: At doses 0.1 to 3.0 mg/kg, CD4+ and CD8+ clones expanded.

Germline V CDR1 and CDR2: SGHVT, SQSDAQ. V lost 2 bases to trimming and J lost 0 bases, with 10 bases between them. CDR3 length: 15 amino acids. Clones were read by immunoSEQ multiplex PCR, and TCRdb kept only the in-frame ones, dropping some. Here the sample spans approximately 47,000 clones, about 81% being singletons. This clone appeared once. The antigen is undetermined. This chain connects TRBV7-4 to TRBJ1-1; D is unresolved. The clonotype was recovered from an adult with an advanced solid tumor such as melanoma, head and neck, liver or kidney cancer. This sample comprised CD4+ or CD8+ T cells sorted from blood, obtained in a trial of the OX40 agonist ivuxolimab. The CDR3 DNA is TGTGCCAGCAGCTTACGAGGGCATCTGAACACTGAAGCTTTCTTT. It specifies CASSLRGHLNTEAFF.